This T cell receptor (beta chain) comes out of a study of identical twins' blood T cells (dated by TCRdb to between 2011 and 2013). For the wider study: The approximately twelve libraries, six for the alpha chain and six for the beta chain, together yielded around 50 million Illumina reads. To assess how genetics influences repertoire formation, the study used next-generation sequencing to compare the TCR alpha and beta chain repertoires of three pairs of monozygous twins. What the study reported, not specific to this receptor: Among the most abundant TCRbeta clonotypes, more CDR3 sequences were shared by each donor with her twin than with unrelated donors. Independent studies were stated to be required to validate the proposed role of the TCRalpha J segment in MHC recognition during thymic selection. The number of CDR3 clonotypes shared between two donors was mainly determined by the product of the cloneset sizes of the two donors, and no clear deviation from this trend was shown by twins. V gene usage was reported to be markedly more similar within twin pairs than between unrelated donors, even among non-selected out-of-frame TCRbeta clonotypes. Because the twins were reared together, environmental influences could not be ruled out as the explanation for twin similarity.

The sample holds a few counts of this clonotype. There is no known antigen for this receptor. Base qualities are missing; no much larger clone stands one base away. Donors were six healthy women forming three monozygous twin pairs. All three twin pairs had been reared together and were thought likely to have met the same infectious agents and vaccines. TCR cDNA libraries were prepared from RNA that was isolated from peripheral blood mononuclear cells. The protocol used for the library was 5' RACE. Sequencing instrument: Illumina Genome Analyzer IIx. The RNA-based TCR cDNA libraries were made using a previously described protocol that was modified in several ways. To prevent cross-contamination, sample-specific barcodes were added to both ends of each TCR cDNA library during cDNA synthesis and amplification. In the paper's pipeline: Between about 100,000 and nearly 550,000 clonotypes were identified per individual, with about 2.2 to 3.6 million CDR3-containing reads per library. After reads with improper barcode index combinations were thrown out, a cloneset for each library was built using the MiTCR software. While assembling CDR3 clonotypes, MiTCR filtered or rescued low-quality reads and corrected PCR and sequencing errors. Artificial out-of-frame clonotypes were mapped to in-frame sequences, with one indel allowed in the CDR3, and then removed. V and J gene usage similarity between donors was measured as Jensen-Shannon divergence divided by mean entropy. Starting from the raw public reads, TCRdb applied fastp trimming at Q25, assembled clones with MiXCR and retained in-frame beta chains. Rows with a matching CDR3 protein are joined into one entry that keeps the most common DNA and genes. The V and J calls were determined by TCRdb, not by the authors. The sample table holds 350,000 to 450,000 distinct CDR3 sequences, of which roughly 28% were seen once. The top ten constitute about 6.1% of the sample.

V sheds 9 bases and J sheds 1 base, leaving 15 bases between their ends. Including cysteine and phenylalanine, the CDR3 has 14 amino acids. Only CDR3 DNA is held: 42 bases, read in frame from base 1. According to the germline V gene (reference sequence), CDR1 reads SEHNR and CDR2 reads FQNEAQ. The clonotype comes from a woman between 18 and 50 years old in good health. Sequences were obtained from PBMCs. In this chain, TRBV7-9 is recombined with TRBJ1-1; the D gene is perhaps TRBD1, from 5 matching bases. The CDR3 reads as follows: CASTLDGQNTEAFF. Here is the DNA: TGTGCCAGTACCTTGGACGGACAGAACACTGAAGCTTTCTTT.